This TCR beta chain was sequenced in a study of cytomegalovirus exposure and HLA in healthy donors. Study-level findings and limits: Association with HLA alleles at 0.05 false discovery rate was found for 17,000 or so TCR beta sequences in a later analysis.

The PCR used 60 Vbeta and 13 Jbeta primers. The table came from immunoSEQ multiplex PCR; TCRdb's copy has only in-frame clones and leaves some out. The sample records about 94,000 clones, about 80% being singletons. Note on this clone: Its antigen is not identified.

J lost 0 bases, V lost 3 bases, and 4 bases had no gene match. CDR3 length equals 16 residues. CDR1 is LNHDA, CDR2 SQIVND, per germline (reference sequence). The rearrangement joins TRBV19 to TRBJ1-5; 8 nucleotides match TRBD1. The sequence was obtained from a human donor in good health. The sequenced sample consisted of PBMCs. CDR3 coding DNA: TGTGCCAGTAGTATTCACAGGGGGTATAGCAATCAGCCCCAGCATTTT. Translated: CASSIHRGYSNQPQHF.